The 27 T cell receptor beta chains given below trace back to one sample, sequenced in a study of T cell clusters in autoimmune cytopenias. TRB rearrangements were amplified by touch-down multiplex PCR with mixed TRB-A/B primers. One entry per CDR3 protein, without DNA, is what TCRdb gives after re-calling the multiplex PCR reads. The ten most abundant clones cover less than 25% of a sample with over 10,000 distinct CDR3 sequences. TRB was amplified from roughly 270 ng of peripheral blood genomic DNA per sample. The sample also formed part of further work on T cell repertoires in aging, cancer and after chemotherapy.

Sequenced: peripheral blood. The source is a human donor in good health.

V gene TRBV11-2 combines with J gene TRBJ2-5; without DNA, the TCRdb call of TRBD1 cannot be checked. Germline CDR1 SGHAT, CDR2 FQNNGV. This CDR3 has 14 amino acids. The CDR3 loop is CASSPGTWQETQYF.

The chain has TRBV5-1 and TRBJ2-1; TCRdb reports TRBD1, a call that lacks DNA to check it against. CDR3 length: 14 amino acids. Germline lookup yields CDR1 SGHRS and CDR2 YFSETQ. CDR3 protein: CASSSRAGGNEQFF.

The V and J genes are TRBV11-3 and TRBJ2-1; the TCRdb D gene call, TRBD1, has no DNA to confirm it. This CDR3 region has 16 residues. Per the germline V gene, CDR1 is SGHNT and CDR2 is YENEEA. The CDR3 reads CASGTGGAGGNNEQFF. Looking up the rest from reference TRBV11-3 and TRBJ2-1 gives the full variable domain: EAGVVQSPRYKIIEKKQPVAFWCNPISGHNTLYWYLQNLGQGPELLIRYENEEAVDDSQLPKDRFSAERLKGVDSTLKIQPAELGDSAVYLCASGTGGAGGNNEQFFGPGTRLTVL.

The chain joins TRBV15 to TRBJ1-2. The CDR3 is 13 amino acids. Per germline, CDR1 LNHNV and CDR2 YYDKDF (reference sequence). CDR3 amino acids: CATSRGGGGGYTF.

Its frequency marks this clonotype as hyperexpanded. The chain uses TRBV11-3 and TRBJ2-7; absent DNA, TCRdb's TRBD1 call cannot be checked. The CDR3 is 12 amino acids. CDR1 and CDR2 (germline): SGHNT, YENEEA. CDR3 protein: CASSLGRDEQYF.

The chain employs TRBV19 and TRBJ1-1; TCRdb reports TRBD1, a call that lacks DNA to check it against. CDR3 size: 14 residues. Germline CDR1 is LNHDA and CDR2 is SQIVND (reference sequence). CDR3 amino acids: CASGTGGAGTEAFF.

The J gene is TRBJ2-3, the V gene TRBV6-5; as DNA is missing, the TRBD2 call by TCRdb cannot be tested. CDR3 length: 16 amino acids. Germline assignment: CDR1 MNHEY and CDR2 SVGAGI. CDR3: CASSEGLALSTDTQYF.

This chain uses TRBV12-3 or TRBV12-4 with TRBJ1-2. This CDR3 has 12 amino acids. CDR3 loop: CASSFGLDGYTF.

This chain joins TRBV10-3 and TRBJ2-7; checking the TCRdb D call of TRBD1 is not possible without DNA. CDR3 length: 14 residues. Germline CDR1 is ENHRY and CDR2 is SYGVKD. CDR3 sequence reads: CAIMGDKSSYEQYF.

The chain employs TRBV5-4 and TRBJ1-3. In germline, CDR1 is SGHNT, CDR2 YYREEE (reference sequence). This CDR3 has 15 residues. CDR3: CASSLVPEPGNTIYF.

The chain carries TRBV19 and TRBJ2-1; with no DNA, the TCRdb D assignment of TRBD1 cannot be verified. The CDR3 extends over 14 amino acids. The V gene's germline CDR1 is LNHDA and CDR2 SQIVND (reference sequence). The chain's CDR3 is CASSMGGAPGEQFF. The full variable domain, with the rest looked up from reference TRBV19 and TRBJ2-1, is DGGITQSPKYLFRKEGQNVTLSCEQNLNHDAMYWYRQDPGQGLRLIYYSQIVNDFQKGDIAEGYSVSREKKESFPLTVTSAQKNPTAFYLCASSMGGAPGEQFFGPGTRLTVL.

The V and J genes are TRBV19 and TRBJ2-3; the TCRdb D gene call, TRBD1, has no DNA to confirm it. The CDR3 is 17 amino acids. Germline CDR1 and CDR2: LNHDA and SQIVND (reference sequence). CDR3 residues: CASSRPSGTGLLDTQYF.

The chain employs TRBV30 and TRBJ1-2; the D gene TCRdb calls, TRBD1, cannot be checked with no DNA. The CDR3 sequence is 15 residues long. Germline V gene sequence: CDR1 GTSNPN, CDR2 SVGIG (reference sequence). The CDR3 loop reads CAWISKDRGDYGYTF.

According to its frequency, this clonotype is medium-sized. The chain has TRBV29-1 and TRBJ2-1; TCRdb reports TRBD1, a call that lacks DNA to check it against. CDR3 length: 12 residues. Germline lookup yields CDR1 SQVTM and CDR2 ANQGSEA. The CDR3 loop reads CSVVRASNEQFF.

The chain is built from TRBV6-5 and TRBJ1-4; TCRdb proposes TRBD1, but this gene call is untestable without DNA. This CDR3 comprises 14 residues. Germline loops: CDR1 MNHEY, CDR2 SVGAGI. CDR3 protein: CASSYRDRVGKLFF.

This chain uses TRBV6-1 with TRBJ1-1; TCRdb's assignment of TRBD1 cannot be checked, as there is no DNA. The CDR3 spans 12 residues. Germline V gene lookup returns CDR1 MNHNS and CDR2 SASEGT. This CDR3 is CASYRQYTEAFF.

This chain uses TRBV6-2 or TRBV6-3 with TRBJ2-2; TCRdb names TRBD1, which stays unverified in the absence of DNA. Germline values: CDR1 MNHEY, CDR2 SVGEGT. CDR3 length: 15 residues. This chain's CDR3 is CASSEGQRPPGELFF.

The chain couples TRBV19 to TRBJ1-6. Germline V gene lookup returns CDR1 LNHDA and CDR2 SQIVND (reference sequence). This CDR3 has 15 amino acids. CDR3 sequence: CASSVADVNNSPLHF.

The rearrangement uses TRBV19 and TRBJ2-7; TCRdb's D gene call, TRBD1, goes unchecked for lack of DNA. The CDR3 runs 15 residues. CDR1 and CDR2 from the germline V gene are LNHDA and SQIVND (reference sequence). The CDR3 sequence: CASSMGQGVSYEQYF.

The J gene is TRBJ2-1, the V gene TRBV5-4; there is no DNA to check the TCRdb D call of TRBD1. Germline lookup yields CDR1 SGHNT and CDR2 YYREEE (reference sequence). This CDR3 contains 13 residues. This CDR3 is CASSRGLAGEQFF.

CDR3 sequence: CASRRDRGSYNEQFF. The V gene is TRBV19, the J gene TRBJ2-1; TCRdb gives TRBD1 as the D gene, but with no DNA this cannot be confirmed. Per germline, CDR1 LNHDA and CDR2 SQIVND (reference sequence). CDR3 length: 15 residues.

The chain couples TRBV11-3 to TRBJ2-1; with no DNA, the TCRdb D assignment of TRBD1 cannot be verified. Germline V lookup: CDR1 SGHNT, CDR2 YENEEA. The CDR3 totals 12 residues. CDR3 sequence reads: CASSLDRGEQFF.

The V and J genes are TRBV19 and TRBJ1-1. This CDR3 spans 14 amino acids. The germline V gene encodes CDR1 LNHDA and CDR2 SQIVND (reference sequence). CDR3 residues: CASSIPTSSTEAFF.

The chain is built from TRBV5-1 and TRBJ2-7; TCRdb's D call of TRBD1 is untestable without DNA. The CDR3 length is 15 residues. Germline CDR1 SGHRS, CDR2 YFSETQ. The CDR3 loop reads CASSLGGRVDYEQYF.

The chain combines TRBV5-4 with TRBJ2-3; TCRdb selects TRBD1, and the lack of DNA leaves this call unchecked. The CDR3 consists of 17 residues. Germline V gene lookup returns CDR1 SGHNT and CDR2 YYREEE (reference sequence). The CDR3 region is CASSLGAPGQGQDTQYF.

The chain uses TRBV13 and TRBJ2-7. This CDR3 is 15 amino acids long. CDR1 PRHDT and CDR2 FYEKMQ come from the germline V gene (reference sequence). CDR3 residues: CASSLSGRGAYEQYF.

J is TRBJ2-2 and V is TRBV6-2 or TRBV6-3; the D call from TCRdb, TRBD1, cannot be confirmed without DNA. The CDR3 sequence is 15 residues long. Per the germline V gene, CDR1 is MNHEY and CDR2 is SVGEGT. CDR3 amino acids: CASSYSSMGAGELFF.